Below are 5 T cell receptor beta chains sequenced from a single sample in a study of T-cell memory formation after mild COVID-19. TCRdb re-analysed the 5' RACE reads in MiXCR, keeping a single row per CDR3 protein. The sample lists hundreds of thousands of distinct CDR3 sequences, over 13% seen once, with about 20% in the top ten. Sequenced sample: PBMCs or a T cell subset sorted from them (not recorded which). These receptors originate from a man aged 18 to 30 who had mild COVID-19 (a few samples of this study predate the infection). Cell type and time point are not known.

In its sample, this clonotype was seen a few times. The chain joins TRBV6-5 to TRBJ2-3; TRBD2 matches 7 bases. Losses at the gene ends were 8 bases for V and 1 base for J; bases not matched to a gene: 6. There are 14 residues in the CDR3. Germline CDR1 MNHEY, CDR2 SVGAGI. DNA for the CDR3: TGTGCCAGCCAAAAAAGCGGGGGCACAGATACGCAGTATTTT. It specifies CASQKSGGTDTQYF.

The sample holds a few counts of this clonotype. V is TRBV25-1 and J is TRBJ1-1; D is ambiguous. Trimming left V 8 bases short and J 3 bases short, with 7 bases between. The CDR3 runs 11 residues. Germline assignment: CDR1 MGHDK and CDR2 SYGVNS. CDR3 loop: CASRVYTEAFF. DNA of the CDR3: TGTGCCAGCCGAGTTTACACTGAAGCTTTCTTT.

The chain combines TRBV7-2 with TRBJ1-2, with TRBD1 matching 9 bases. The CDR3 length is 14 residues. The J segment lost 5 bases and the V segment lost 1 base, leaving 2 bases of the junction unmatched. Germline lookup yields CDR1 SGHTA and CDR2 FQGNSA. The CDR3 DNA reads as TGTGCCAGCAGCTTAGGGGACAGGGCTTATGGCTACACCTTC. Translation: CASSLGDRAYGYTF.

This chain connects TRBV7-2 to TRBJ2-6; no clear D. Germline values: CDR1 SGHTA, CDR2 FQGNSA. Trimming stripped 11 bases from V and 3 bases from J, with 17 bases between. This CDR3 spans 15 amino acids. The CDR3 region has the DNA TGTGCCGCCGGGCGAGGACCTCATGGGGCCAACGTCCTGACTTTC. As protein: CAAGRGPHGANVLTF.

The rearrangement joins TRBV7-9 to TRBJ2-1; D is perhaps TRBD2 (5 bases). The germline CDR1 and CDR2 sequences are SEHNR and FQNEAQ (reference sequence). Trimming took off 5 bases at V and 5 bases at J, with 16 bases between the two ends. The CDR3 is 15 amino acids. This CDR3 reads CASSPGPGSHNEQFF. Written as DNA, the CDR3 is TGTGCCAGCAGCCCCGGTCCGGGGTCCCACAATGAGCAGTTCTTC.